This section outlines one T cell receptor beta chain sequence together with its context. Using immunoSEQ multiplex PCR, the repertoire was profiled, and TCRdb retains in-frame clones only, with some absent. The table lists fewer than 20,000 clones, around 72% of them singletons, with about 2.6% in the top ten. Trimming removed 5 bases from V and 7 bases from J, with 15 bases in between. This CDR3 contains 13 residues. From germline, CDR1 is PRHDT and CDR2 FYEKMQ (reference sequence). These data belong to a study of neoadjuvant anti-PD-1 for oral cavity cancer. The receptor was derived from a person between 40 and 79 years old with oral cavity squamous cell carcinoma. The genes are TRBV13 and TRBJ2-7; the D gene could be TRBD1 or TRBD2 (6 bases each). The sample consisted of PBMCs, taken before nivolumab (anti-PD-1) treatment. The CDR3 DNA reads as TGTGCCAGCAGCCCTATGAGGGGGAGGGAGCAGTACTTC. This encodes CASSPMRGREQYF.